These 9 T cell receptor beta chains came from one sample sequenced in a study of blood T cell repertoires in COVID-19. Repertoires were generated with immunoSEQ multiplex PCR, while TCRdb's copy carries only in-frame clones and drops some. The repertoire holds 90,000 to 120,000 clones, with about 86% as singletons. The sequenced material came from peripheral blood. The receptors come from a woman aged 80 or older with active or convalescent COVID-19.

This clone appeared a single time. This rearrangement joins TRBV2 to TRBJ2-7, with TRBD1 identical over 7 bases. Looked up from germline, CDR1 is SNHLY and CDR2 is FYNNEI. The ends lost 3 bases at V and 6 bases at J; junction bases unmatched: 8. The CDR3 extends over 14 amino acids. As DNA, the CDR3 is TGTGCCAGCAGTGACGGACAGGTCCTCGGCGAGCAGTACTTC. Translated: CASSDGQVLGEQYF.

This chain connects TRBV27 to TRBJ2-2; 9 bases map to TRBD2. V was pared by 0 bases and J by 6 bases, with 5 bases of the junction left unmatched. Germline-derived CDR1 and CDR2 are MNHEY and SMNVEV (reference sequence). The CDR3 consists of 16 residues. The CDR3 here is CASSLSSGRIPGELFF. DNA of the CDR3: TGTGCCAGCAGTTTATCTAGCGGGAGAATCCCCGGGGAGCTGTTTTTT.

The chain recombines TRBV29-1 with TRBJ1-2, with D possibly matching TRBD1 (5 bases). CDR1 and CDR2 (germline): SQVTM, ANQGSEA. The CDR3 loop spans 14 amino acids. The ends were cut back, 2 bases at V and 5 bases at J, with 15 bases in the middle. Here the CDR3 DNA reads TGCAGCGTTGAAAGGGCGGGGGGATGGTATGGCTACACCTTC. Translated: CSVERAGGWYGYTF.

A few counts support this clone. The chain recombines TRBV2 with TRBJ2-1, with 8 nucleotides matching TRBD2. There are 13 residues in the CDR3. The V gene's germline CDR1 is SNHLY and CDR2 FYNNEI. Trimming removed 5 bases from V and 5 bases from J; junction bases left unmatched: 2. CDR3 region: CASSRAGDNEQFF. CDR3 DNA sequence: TGTGCCAGCAGTAGAGCGGGAGACAATGAGCAGTTCTTC.

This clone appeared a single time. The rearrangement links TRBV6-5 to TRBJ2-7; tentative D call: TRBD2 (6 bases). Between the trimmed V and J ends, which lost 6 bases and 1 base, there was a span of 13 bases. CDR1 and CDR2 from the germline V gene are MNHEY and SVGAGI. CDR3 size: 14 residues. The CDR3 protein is CASSLSSVSYEQYF. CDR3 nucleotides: TGTGCCAGCAGCCTTTCTAGCGTTTCCTACGAGCAGTACTTC.

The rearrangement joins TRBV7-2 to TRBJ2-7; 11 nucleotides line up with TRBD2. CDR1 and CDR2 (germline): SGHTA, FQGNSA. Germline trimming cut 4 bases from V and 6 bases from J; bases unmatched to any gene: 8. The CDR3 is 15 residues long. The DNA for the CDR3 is TGTGCCAGCAGCTCGATAGCGGGAGGGCCAGGCGAGCAGTACTTC. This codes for CASSSIAGGPGEQYF.

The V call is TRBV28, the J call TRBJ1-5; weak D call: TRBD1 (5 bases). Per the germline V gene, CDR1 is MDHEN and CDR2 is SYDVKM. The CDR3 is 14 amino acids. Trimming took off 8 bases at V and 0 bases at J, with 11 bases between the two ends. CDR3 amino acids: CASELDNSNQPQHF. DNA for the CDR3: TGTGCCAGCGAATTGGACAATAGCAATCAGCCCCAGCATTTT.

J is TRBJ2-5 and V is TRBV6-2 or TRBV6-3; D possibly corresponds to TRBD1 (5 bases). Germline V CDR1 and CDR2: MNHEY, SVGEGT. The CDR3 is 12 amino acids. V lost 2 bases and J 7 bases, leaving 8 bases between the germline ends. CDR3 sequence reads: CASSYRQGTQYF. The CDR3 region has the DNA TGTGCCAGCAGTTACCGCCAGGGGACCCAGTACTTC.

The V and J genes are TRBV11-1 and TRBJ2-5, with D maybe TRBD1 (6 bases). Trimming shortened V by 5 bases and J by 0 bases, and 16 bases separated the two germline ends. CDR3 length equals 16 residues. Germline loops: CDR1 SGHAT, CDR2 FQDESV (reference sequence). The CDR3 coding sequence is TGTGCCAGCAGCGCCGCCAGGGGTCGTTACCAAGAGACCCAGTACTTC. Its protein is CASSAARGRYQETQYF.